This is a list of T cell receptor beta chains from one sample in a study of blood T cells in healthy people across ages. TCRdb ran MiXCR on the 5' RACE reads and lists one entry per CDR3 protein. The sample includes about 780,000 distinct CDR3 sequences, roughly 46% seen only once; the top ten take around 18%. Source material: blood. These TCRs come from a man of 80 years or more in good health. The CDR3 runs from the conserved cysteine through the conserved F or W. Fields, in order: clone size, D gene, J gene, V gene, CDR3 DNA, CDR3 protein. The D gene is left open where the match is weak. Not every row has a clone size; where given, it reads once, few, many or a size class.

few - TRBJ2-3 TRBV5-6 TGTGCCAGCAGCCGCGACCGGAACACAGATACGCAGTATTTT CASSRDRNTDTQYF
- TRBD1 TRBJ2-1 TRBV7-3 TGTGCCAGCAGCTCTTTCCCGACAGGGTACAATGAGCAGTTCTTC CASSSFPTGYNEQFF
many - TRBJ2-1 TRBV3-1 TGTGCCAGCAGCAGGGCAGGTGAGCAGTTCTTC CASSRAGEQFF
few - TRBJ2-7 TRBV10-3 TGTGCCATCGGTACAGGGACGGAGACCTACGAGCAGTACTTC CAIGTGTETYEQYF
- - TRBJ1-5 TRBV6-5 TGTGCCAGCGCTCCCCTGGGTGGCAATCAGCCCCAGCATTTT CASAPLGGNQPQHF
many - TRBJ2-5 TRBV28 TGTGCCAGCAGTTCCGGAACGACTAGAGCCGAGACCCAGTACTTC CASSSGTTRAETQYF
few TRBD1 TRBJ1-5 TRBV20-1 TGCAGTGCTAGTTGGACAGGGGACAATCAGCCCCAGCATTTT CSASWTGDNQPQHF
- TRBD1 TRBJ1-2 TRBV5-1 TGCGCCAGCAGCACGACAGGGGACACCAACTATGGCTACACCTTC CASSTTGDTNYGYTF
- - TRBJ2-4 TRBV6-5 TGTGCCAGCAGTTACGGAGGGGGAGGCCGTCGTCAGTACTTC CASSYGGGGRRQYF
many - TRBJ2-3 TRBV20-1 TGCAGTGCCTCCTCGCGAGGGTTAGCGGATAGCACAGATACGCAGTATTTT CSASSRGLADSTDTQYF
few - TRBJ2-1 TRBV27 TGTGCCAGCAGTGCTACGCTCCACAATGAGCAGTTCTTC CASSATLHNEQFF
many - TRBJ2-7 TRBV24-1 TGTGCCACCAGACCTGAGGGGCGGAGTCCCTACGAGCAGTACTTC CATRPEGRSPYEQYF
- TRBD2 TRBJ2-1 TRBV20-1 TGCAGTGCTAGAGTCAGAGCGGGGGGCTACAATGAGCAGTTCTTC CSARVRAGGYNEQFF
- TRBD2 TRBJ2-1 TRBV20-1 TGCAGTGCAATCTCCGGGGGGAGCTCCTACAATGAGCAGTTCTTC CSAISGGSSYNEQFF
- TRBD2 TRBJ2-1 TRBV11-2 TGTGCCAGCAGGGAATCGGCTAGCGGTCTCTACAATGAGCAGTTCTTC CASRESASGLYNEQFF
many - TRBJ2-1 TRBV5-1 TGCGCCAGCAGCTTGGGTCCCGCAAATGAGCAGTTCTTC CASSLGPANEQFF
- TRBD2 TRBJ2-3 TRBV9 TGTGCCGGCAGCTCGCAGCGGGGGGGCACAGATACGCAGTATTTT CAGSSQRGGTDTQYF
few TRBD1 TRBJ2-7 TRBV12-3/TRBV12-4 TGTGCCAGCAGGAGGAAGGGGACAGGGTATTACGAGCAGTACTTC CASRRKGTGYYEQYF
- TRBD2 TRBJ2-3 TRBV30 TGTGCCTGGAGCCGGGGGGGCACAGATACGCAGTATTTT CAWSRGGTDTQYF
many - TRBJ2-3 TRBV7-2 TGTGCCAGCAGCTTAGCCGCGACCCAAGATACGCAGTATTTT CASSLAATQDTQYF
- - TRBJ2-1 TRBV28 TGTGCCAGCAGTTTAACTTGGGGCCGAACCGGCAATGAGCAGTTCTTC CASSLTWGRTGNEQFF
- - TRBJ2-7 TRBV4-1 TGCGCCAGCAGCCAAGCAGGGGAACACTCCTACGAGCAGTACTTC CASSQAGEHSYEQYF
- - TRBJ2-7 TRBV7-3 TGTGCCAGCCGCCCAAAACTAGGAGGCGAGCAGTACTTC CASRPKLGGEQYF
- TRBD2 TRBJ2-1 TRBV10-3 TGTGCCATCAGTGAGACTAGCGGGATCGGCTATGAGCAGTTCTTC CAISETSGIGYEQFF
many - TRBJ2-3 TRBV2 TGTGCCAGCAGTAGTTTGGCAGATACGCAGTATTTT CASSSLADTQYF
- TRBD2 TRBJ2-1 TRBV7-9 TGTGCCAGCAGCTCGAGCGGGGGGACTTACAATGAGCAGTTCTTC CASSSSGGTYNEQFF
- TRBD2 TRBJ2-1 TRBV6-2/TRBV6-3 TGTGCCAGCAGTTTCCTAGCGGGAACCAGTGAGCAGTTCTTC CASSFLAGTSEQFF
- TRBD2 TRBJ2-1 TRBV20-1 TGCAGCTCTATCGGACTAGCGGCAAATGAGCAGTTCTTC CSSIGLAANEQFF
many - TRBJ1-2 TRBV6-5 TGTGCCAGCAGTTACGTGGGGAGTAGCTACACCTTC CASSYVGSSYTF
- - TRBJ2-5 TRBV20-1 TGCAGTGCAAGTCCCCGGGGTCTTGCGGGCCATGAGCAGTACTTC CSASPRGLAGHEQYF
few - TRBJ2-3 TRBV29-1 TGCAGCGTTGATGCCCCCAGCACAGATACGCAGTATTTT CSVDAPSTDTQYF